Sequencing of this T cell receptor beta chain was carried out in a study of shared clonotypes between healthy human individuals. Study background: Donors had three CD4 naive, three CD4 memory, two CD8 naive and one CD8 memory plate apiece.

Method: immunoSEQ multiplex PCR; TCRdb's copy keeps in-frame clones and lacks some. The sample yields roughly 770,000 clones, 95% to 97% seen once. Trimming cost V 2 bases and J 6 bases, with 14 bases left between them. Germline CDR1 and CDR2: SGHNT and YYREEE (reference sequence). The CDR3 sequence is 14 residues long. Remarks on this clone: The antigen is not known.

Regarding the study as a whole: Clonotypes which were not shared had lower generation probabilities than clonotypes that all four donors shared.

Cells designated naive CD8 were CD45RO-negative and were positively selected for CCR7, with terminally differentiated effector memory CD45RA+ cells excluded. Every one of the donors was a Caucasian adult that lived in Nashville, Tennessee. The chain carries TRBV5-4 and TRBJ1-1; D is perhaps TRBD1 (6 bases). The sample consisted of naive CD8+ T cells sorted from blood. The TCR originated in a man aged 30-40 years in good health. The CDR3 DNA is TGTGCCAGCAGCTTCCCAGACAGGTTCGCTGAAGCTTTCTTT. This codes for CASSFPDRFAEAFF.